Detailed here is one T cell receptor (beta chain). The source of the sample is a study of blood T cell repertoires in COVID-19. As for the study in general: The United States, Italy and Spain provided the acute and convalescent COVID-19 samples. T cells, B-cell-depleted T cells, or PBMCs provided the cDNA or gDNA that served as material.

The germline V gene has CDR1 SGHNT and CDR2 YYREEE (reference sequence). The length of the CDR3 is 16 residues. The V segment lost 0 bases and the J segment 1 base; nucleotides outside the gene matches: 4. Original methodology: Amplified reference gene primers provided the basis for estimating nucleated cell counts. Sequencing was performed with immunoSEQ multiplex PCR; in TCRdb, only in-frame clones are kept and a portion is missing. The D gene and trimming were derived from the DNA, and the V and J assignments and clone size from that table. The repertoire holds roughly 270,000 clones, about 82% seen once, with roughly 4.6% in the top ten.

Specimen: peripheral blood. The clonotype was recovered from a man aged 50 to 60 with active or convalescent COVID-19. This chain links TRBV5-4 with TRBJ1-1; 9 positions match TRBD1. In DNA form, the CDR3 reads TGTGCCAGCAGCTTGGCCGGGACAGGGTGGAACACTGAAGCTTTCTTT. Its protein product is CASSLAGTGWNTEAFF.